The 10 T cell receptor beta chains in this list originate from one sample, sequenced in a study of shared clonotypes between healthy human individuals. Some clones are missing from TCRdb's copy, which holds only in-frame ones; the method was immunoSEQ multiplex PCR. The sample lists 1,500,000 or so clones, approximately 97% seen once, with 1.2% in the top ten. Sequences were obtained from naive CD4+ T cells sorted from blood. As to subset: CD45RA+ positively selected. The source of these receptors is a man aged 25-40 years in good health.

The chain employs TRBV5-1 and TRBJ2-2; D ambiguous. This CDR3 spans 17 amino acids. Germline CDR1 is SGHRS and CDR2 is YFSETQ. V was cut by 1 base and J by 8 bases, with 21 bases left in between. The CDR3 loop reads CASSLFFAVVGSGELFF. The CDR3 coding sequence is TGCGCCAGCAGCTTGTTTTTCGCTGTTGTAGGTTCGGGGGAGCTGTTTTTT.

V and J are TRBV7-6 and TRBJ2-5, with D perhaps being TRBD1 or TRBD2 (5 bases each). From germline, CDR1 is SGHVS and CDR2 FNYEAQ. Between the trimmed V and J ends, which lost 0 bases and 5 bases, there was a span of 10 bases. The CDR3 has 14 residues. Written as DNA, the CDR3 is TGTGCCAGCAGCTTAGCGAGGGGTGAGGAGACCCAGTACTTC. Amino acids: CASSLARGEETQYF.

J is TRBJ2-3 and V is TRBV5-1, with a weak D call TRBD1 (6 bases). This CDR3 has 17 residues. Trimming took 4 bases from V and 6 from J, leaving 24 bases between them. Looked up from germline, CDR1 is SGHRS and CDR2 is YFSETQ. CDR3 sequence reads: CASSAMQDSGPGDTQYF. The CDR3, as DNA: TGCGCCAGCAGCGCGATGCAGGACAGTGGCCCGGGGGATACGCAGTATTTT.

V gene TRBV10-1 combines with J gene TRBJ1-2; TRBD1 matches 8 bases. V shed 6 bases, J shed 6 bases, and the junction held 3 bases outside the gene matches. Germline-derived CDR1 and CDR2 are WNHNN and SYGVQD (reference sequence). CDR3 length: 12 residues. The CDR3, as DNA: TGCGCCAGCAGAAGGGACAGGCATGGCTACACCTTC. It yields the protein CASRRDRHGYTF.

The chain links TRBV5-4 to TRBJ1-1; D may be TRBD1 (5 bases). Trimming pared 5 bases from V and 1 base from J, leaving 12 bases between. Germline CDR1 SGHNT, CDR2 YYREEE (reference sequence). The CDR3 sequence is 14 residues long. This CDR3 reads CASRPDQGNTEAFF. In DNA, the CDR3 is TGTGCCAGCAGACCCGATCAGGGGAACACTGAAGCTTTCTTT.

CDR3 sequence: CASRLRLAGNPQETQYF. DNA of the CDR3: TGCGCCAGCAGGCTCAGGCTAGCGGGAAACCCGCAAGAGACCCAGTACTTC. The chain joins TRBV4-1 to TRBJ2-5, with TRBD2 identical over 9 bases. The V gene end was trimmed by 6 bases and the J gene end by 2 bases; junction bases not matched to a gene: 13. From germline, CDR1 is MGHRA and CDR2 YSYEKL. The CDR3 extends over 17 amino acids.

Turning to this clone: The sample carries other DNA sequences with the same CDR3. The gene calls are TRBV18 and TRBJ2-3; D ambiguous. V gave up 2 bases and J gave up 0 bases, with 6 bases separating them. This CDR3 has 14 residues. The V gene's germline CDR1 is KGHSH and CDR2 LQKENI. The CDR3 DNA sequence: TGTGCCAGCTCACCATTGCAGAGCACAGATACGCAGTATTTT. Protein: CASSPLQSTDTQYF.

The rearrangement links TRBV5-1 to TRBJ2-3; 8 bases map to TRBD1. V gave up 4 bases and J gave up 5 bases; unmatched junction bases: 3. This CDR3 has 13 residues. The germline CDR1 and CDR2 sequences are SGHRS and YFSETQ. CDR3 region: CASSATGEDTQYF. The CDR3 bases are TGCGCCAGCAGCGCGACAGGGGAAGATACGCAGTATTTT.

The chain joins TRBV11-2 to TRBJ2-7, with D maybe TRBD1 (6 bases). V lost 5 bases and J lost 3, with 14 bases in between. Germline CDR1 and CDR2: SGHAT and FQNNGV. CDR3 length equals 14 residues. The CDR3 sequence is CASSLNRVGYEQYF. CDR3 sequence (DNA): TGTGCCAGCAGCCTCAACAGGGTAGGCTACGAGCAGTACTTC.

The V gene is TRBV7-9, the J gene TRBJ1-5; weak D call: TRBD1 (5 bases). CDR1 is SEHNR, CDR2 FQNEAQ, per germline (reference sequence). This CDR3 contains 17 residues. Between the trimmed V and J ends, which lost 6 bases and 1 base, there was a span of 19 bases. CDR3 bases: TGTGCCAGCAGTTCCTTAACGGGGGATAGGAGCAATCAGCCCCAGCATTTT. This sequence encodes CASSSLTGDRSNQPQHF.